This is a list of T cell receptor beta chains from one sample in a study of blood T cell repertoires in COVID-19. The data were produced by immunoSEQ multiplex PCR, yet TCRdb's version contains in-frame clones alone and is incomplete. The table shows roughly 140,000 clones, with approximately 84% occurring only once. The source material was peripheral blood. These receptors were taken from a human donor in a cohort sampled during active COVID-19. Both conserved end residues are part of each CDR3. Fields, in order: D gene, clone size, J gene, V gene, CDR3 protein, CDR3 DNA. D genes are given only for firm matches. Rows give clone size only sometimes, using once, few, many, or a class for an expanded clone.

D gene: .; clone size: .; J gene: TRBJ2-1; V gene: TRBV5-1; CDR3 protein: CASSLEGITPIEQFF; CDR3 DNA: TGCGCCAGCAGCTTGGAGGGGATAACACCGATTGAGCAGTTCTTC
D gene: .; clone size: .; J gene: TRBJ2-7; V gene: TRBV3-1/TRBV3-2; CDR3 protein: CASRYAQGNEQYF; CDR3 DNA: TGTGCCAGCAGATACGCACAGGGCAACGAGCAGTACTTC
D gene: TRBD1; clone size: once; J gene: TRBJ2-5; V gene: TRBV24-1; CDR3 protein: CATSDTDRKETQYF; CDR3 DNA: TGTGCCACCAGTGATACGGACAGGAAAGAGACCCAGTACTTC
D gene: TRBD1; clone size: .; J gene: TRBJ1-5; V gene: TRBV4-3; CDR3 protein: CASSQVIVTGDYSNQPQHF; CDR3 DNA: TGCGCCAGCAGCCAAGTTATCGTCACAGGGGATTATAGCAATCAGCCCCAGCATTTT
D gene: .; clone size: .; J gene: TRBJ1-1; V gene: TRBV11-1; CDR3 protein: CASSLRGTVTEAFF; CDR3 DNA: TGTGCCAGCAGCTTACGGGGGACGGTCACTGAAGCTTTCTTT
D gene: TRBD2; clone size: .; J gene: TRBJ2-5; V gene: TRBV4-1; CDR3 protein: CASSQELGRGNPIKETQYF; CDR3 DNA: TGCGCCAGCAGCCAAGAACTGGGGCGGGGGAACCCCATTAAAGAGACCCAGTACTTC
D gene: TRBD1; clone size: .; J gene: TRBJ2-7; V gene: TRBV27; CDR3 protein: CASRNPGQGLRYEQYF; CDR3 DNA: TGTGCCAGCAGAAATCCGGGACAGGGATTAAGATACGAGCAGTACTTC
D gene: .; clone size: .; J gene: TRBJ1-1; V gene: TRBV7-3; CDR3 protein: CASSSDKFEAFF; CDR3 DNA: TGTGCCAGCAGCTCCGACAAATTTGAAGCTTTCTTT
D gene: .; clone size: once; J gene: TRBJ2-3; V gene: TRBV14; CDR3 protein: CASSQGRNSFTQYF; CDR3 DNA: TGTGCCAGCAGCCAAGGTCGAAACTCCTTTACGCAGTATTTT
D gene: .; clone size: .; J gene: TRBJ1-2; V gene: TRBV12-3/TRBV12-4; CDR3 protein: CASSLTGINGYTF; CDR3 DNA: TGTGCCAGCAGCCTTACAGGGATTAATGGCTACACCTTC
D gene: .; clone size: once; J gene: TRBJ1-2; V gene: TRBV25-1; CDR3 protein: CASSTLGGNGYTF; CDR3 DNA: TGTGCCAGCAGTACACTGGGGGGTAATGGCTACACCTTC
D gene: TRBD1; clone size: .; J gene: TRBJ2-5; V gene: TRBV7-6; CDR3 protein: CASSLGTGFLGYQETQYF; CDR3 DNA: TGTGCCAGCAGCTTAGGGACAGGGTTTTTGGGGTACCAAGAGACCCAGTACTTC
D gene: TRBD1; clone size: .; J gene: TRBJ2-6; V gene: TRBV5-6; CDR3 protein: CASREIGGAGGANVLTF; CDR3 DNA: TGTGCCAGCAGGGAAATAGGGGGCGCAGGAGGGGCCAACGTCCTGACTTTC
D gene: .; clone size: .; J gene: TRBJ2-5; V gene: TRBV5-1; CDR3 protein: CASSLTQETQYF; CDR3 DNA: TGCGCCAGCAGCCTCACTCAAGAGACCCAGTACTTC
D gene: TRBD1; clone size: .; J gene: TRBJ1-5; V gene: TRBV5-6; CDR3 protein: CASSLGQGARQPQHF; CDR3 DNA: TGTGCCAGCAGCTTGGGACAGGGGGCTCGTCAGCCCCAGCATTTT
D gene: .; clone size: .; J gene: TRBJ2-7; V gene: TRBV20-1; CDR3 protein: CSAEVAYEQYF; CDR3 DNA: TGCAGTGCTGAGGTTGCCTACGAGCAGTACTTC
D gene: TRBD2; clone size: many; J gene: TRBJ2-7; V gene: TRBV6-1; CDR3 protein: CASSEESGGAYEQYF; CDR3 DNA: TGTGCCAGCAGTGAAGAGAGCGGGGGGGCTTACGAGCAGTACTTC